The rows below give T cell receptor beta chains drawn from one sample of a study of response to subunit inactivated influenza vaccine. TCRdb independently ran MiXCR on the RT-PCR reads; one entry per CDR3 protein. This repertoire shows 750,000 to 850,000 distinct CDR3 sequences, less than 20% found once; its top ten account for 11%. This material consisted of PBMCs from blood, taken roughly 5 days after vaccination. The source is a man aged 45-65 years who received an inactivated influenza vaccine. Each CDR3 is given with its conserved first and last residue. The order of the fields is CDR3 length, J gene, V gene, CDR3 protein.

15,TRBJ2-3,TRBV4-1,CASSGLSSSTDTQYF
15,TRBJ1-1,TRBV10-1,CASSESGGPWTEAFF
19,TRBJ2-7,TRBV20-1,CSARDTLIYSGRRSYEQYF
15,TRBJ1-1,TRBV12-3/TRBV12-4,CASSWGTGGSTEAFF
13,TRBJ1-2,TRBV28,CASRSSGDYGYTF
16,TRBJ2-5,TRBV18,CASSPTGTGARETQYF
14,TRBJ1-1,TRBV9,CASSVRDRDTEAFF
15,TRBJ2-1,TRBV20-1,CSAPVGRGVYNEQFF
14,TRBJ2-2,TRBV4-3,CASSQEPRTGELFF
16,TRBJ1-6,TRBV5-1,CASSLATGSNNSPLHF
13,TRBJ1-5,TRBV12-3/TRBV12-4,CASTPQSGQPQHF
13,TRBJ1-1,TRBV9,CASQPPRGTEAFF
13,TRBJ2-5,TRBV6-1,CASSDPRLETQYF
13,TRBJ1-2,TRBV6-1,CASSQPEAYGYTF
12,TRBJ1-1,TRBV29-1,CSSRDGYTEAFF
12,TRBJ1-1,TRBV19,CASSIDWGEAFF
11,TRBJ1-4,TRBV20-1,CSAAERQDLFF
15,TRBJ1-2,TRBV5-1,CASSQETGDVYGYTF
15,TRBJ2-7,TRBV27,CASSLNLKGRDEQYF
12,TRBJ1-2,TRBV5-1,CASSFESYGYTF
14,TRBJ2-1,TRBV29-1,CSVEQGMAYNEQFF
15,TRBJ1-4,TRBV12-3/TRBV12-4,CASSLVLRPNEKLFF
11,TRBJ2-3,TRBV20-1,CSAGLGRTQYF
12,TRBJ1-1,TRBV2,CASVPGYTEAFF
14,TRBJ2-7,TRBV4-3,CASSQGTALYEQYF
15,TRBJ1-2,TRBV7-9,CASSFVYRGDYGYTF
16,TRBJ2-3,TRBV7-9,CASSLVLAGPTDTQYF
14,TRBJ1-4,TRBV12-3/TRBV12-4,CASSTAGGGEKLFF
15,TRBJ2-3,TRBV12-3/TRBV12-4,CASKPSGGFTDTQYF
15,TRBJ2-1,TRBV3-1,CASRPSGVPYNEQFF
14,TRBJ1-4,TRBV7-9,CASSQGQLNEKLFF
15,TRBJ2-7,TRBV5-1,CASSLADGGGYEQYF
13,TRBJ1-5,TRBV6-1,CASSLKPNQPQHF
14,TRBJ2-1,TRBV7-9,CASSSGTSSNEQFF
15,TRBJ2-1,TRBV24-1,CATSPDGSSYNEQFF
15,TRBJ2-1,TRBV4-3,CASSQEDRGLHEQFF
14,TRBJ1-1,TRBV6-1,CASSQRQMNTEAFF
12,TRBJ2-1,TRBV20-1,CSARRSWDEQFF
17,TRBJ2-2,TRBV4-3,CASSQDLSTGSTGELFF
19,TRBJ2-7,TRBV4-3,CASSQELRRGLAGGYEQYF
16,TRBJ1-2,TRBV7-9,CASSSSSGQGHYGYTF
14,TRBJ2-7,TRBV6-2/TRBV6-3,CASGTNRNPYEQYF
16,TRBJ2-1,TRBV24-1,CATSAPSGSTYNEQFF
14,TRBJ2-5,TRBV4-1,CASSQISFDETQYF
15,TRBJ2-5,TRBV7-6,CASRPKVGAGWTQYF
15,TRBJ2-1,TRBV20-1,CSARDPSGFYNEQFF
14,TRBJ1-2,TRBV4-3,CASSQDYISGAYTF
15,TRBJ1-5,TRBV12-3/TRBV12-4,CASSLSGDGRLPQHF